The present entry profiles one T cell receptor beta chain with its context. Its target is unknown. TCRdb reprocessed the RT-PCR reads via MiXCR and lists one record per CDR3 protein. This table holds over 400,000 distinct CDR3 sequences, approximately 11% found once. The record originates from a study of response to subunit inactivated influenza vaccine. Study results and limitations: Seasonal influenza vaccination, on each occasion, was suggested by the authors to recruit few new T cells.

The J segment lost 1 base and the V segment lost 3 bases, leaving 10 bases of the junction unmatched. The CDR3 has 18 residues. The V gene's germline CDR1 is SGHAT and CDR2 FQNNGV. This sample comprised PBMCs from blood, obtained 40 to 50 days after vaccination. The rearrangement joins TRBV11-2 to TRBJ2-1; 9 bases fit TRBD2. The receptor was isolated from a man between 50 and 59 years old who received an inactivated influenza vaccine. CDR3 DNA sequence: TGTGCCAGCAGCTTTACCGGGACTAGCCCTACATCCTACAATGAGCAGTTCTTC. Amino acid sequence: CASSFTGTSPTSYNEQFF.